This T cell receptor beta chain derives from a study of T cells in Graves' hyperthyroidism and ophthalmopathy. Background on the study: Blood from the periphery was taken at initial diagnosis, before any treatment.

Broader study findings: Expanded thyroid clonotypes (above 0.001) were mostly also found in blood.

Germline-derived CDR1 and CDR2 are SGHAT and FQNNGV. Trimming took 1 base from V and 2 from J; bases not matched to a gene: 4. The CDR3 totals 15 residues. As to this clonotype: What it recognizes is unknown. Since a much larger clone is just one base distant, this may be a read error.

Diagnoses used clinical symptoms, serum thyroxine and TRAb, thyroid ultrasound and orbital computed tomography. The TCR beta CDR3 regions underwent amplification using RNA transcripts as the source. The TCR CDR3 was amplified in a first-round RT-PCR using the HTBI primer set. TCRdb analysed the multiplex PCR reads with MiXCR anew, one entry per CDR3 protein. The sample holds about 270,000 distinct CDR3 sequences, roughly 22% seen once. V and J are TRBV11-2 and TRBJ2-5, with 7 bases matching TRBD1. The sample taken for sequencing was blood. The TCR was taken from a man under 40 with Graves' ophthalmopathy. The CDR3 nucleotides are TGTGCCAGCAGCTTAGGGTCGGGACAGCAAGAGACCCAGTACTTC. This translates into CASSLGSGQQETQYF.